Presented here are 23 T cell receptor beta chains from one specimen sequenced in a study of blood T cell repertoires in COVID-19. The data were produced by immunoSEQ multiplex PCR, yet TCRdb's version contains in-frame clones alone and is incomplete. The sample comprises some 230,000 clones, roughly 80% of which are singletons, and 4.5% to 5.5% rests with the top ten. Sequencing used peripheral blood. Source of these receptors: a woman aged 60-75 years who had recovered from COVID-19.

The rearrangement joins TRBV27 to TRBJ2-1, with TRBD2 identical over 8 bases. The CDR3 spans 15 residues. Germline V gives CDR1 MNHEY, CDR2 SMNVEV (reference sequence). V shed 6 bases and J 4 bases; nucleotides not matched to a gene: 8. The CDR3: CASSRGIAGYNEQFF. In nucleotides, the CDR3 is TGTGCCAGCAGCCGCGGGATAGCGGGGTACAATGAGCAGTTCTTC.

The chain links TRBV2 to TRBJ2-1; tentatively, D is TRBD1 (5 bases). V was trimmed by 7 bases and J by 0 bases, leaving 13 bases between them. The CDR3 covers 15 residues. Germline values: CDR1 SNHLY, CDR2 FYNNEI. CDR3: CASNQDRSSYNEQFF. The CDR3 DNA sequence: TGTGCCAGCAATCAAGACAGAAGCTCCTACAATGAGCAGTTCTTC.

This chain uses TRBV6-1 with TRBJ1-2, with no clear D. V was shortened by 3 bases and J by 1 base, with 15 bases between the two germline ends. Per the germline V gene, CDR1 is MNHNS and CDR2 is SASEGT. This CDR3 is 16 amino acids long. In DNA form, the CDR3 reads TGTGCCAGCAGTGAGATGTTACGGAGCTTTAACTATGGCTACACCTTC. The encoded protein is CASSEMLRSFNYGYTF.

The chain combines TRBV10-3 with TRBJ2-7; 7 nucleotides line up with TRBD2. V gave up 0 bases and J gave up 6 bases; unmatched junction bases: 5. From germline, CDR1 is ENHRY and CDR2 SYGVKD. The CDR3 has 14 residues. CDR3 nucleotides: TGTGCCATCAGTGAGTCGATCGGGGGGACCGAGCAGTACTTC. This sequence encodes CAISESIGGTEQYF.

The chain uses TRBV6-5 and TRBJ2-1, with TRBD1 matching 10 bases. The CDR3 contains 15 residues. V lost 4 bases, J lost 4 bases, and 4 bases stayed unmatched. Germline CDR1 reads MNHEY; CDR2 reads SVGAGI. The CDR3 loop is CASSSGTGAYNEQFF. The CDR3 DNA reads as TGTGCCAGCAGTTCCGGGACAGGGGCGTACAATGAGCAGTTCTTC.

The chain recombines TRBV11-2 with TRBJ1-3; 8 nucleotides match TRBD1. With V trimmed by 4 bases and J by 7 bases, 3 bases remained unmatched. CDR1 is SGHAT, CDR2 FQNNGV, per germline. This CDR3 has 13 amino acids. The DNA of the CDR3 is TGTGCCAGCAGCTGGGACAGGATGAACACCATATATTTT. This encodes CASSWDRMNTIYF.

In DNA form, the CDR3 reads TGTGCCAGTACAGCAGACAGGTTTAACACTGAAGCTTTCTTT. Its protein product is CASTADRFNTEAFF. This sequence joins TRBV19 and TRBJ1-1; the D gene is possibly TRBD1 (6 bases). CDR3 length equals 14 residues. V gave up 7 bases and J gave up 2 bases, with 14 bases separating them. Germline lookup yields CDR1 LNHDA and CDR2 SQIVND (reference sequence).

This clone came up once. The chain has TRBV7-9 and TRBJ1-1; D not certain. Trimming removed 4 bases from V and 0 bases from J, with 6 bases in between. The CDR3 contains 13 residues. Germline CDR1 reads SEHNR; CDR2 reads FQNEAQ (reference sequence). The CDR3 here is CASSSPVNTEAFF. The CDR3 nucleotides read TGTGCCAGCAGCTCCCCGGTGAACACTGAAGCTTTCTTT. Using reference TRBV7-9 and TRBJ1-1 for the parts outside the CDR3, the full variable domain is DTGVSQNPRHKITKRGQNVTFRCDPISEHNRLYWYRQTLGQGPEFLTYFQNEAQLEKSRLLSDRFSAERPKGSFSTLEIQRTEQGDSAMYLCASSSPVNTEAFFGQGTRLTVV.

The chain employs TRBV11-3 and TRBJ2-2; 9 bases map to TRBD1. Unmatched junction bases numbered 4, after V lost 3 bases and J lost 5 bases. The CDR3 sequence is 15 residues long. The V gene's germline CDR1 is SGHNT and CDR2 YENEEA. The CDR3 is CASSLDRGGTGELFF. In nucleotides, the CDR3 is TGTGCCAGCAGCTTGGACAGGGGTGGGACCGGGGAGCTGTTTTTT.

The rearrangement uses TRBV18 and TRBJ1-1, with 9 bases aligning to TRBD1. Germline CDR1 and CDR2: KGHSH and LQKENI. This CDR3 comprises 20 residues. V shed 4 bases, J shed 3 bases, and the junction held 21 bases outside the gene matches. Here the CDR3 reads CASSRSRDRVRTGPHTEAFF. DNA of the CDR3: TGTGCCAGCTCACGCTCCCGGGACAGGGTCAGAACTGGGCCGCACACTGAAGCTTTCTTT. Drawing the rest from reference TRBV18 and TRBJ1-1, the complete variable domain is NAGVMQNPRHLVRRRGQEARLRCSPMKGHSHVYWYRQLPEEGLKFMVYLQKENIIDESGMPKERFSAEFPKEGPSILRIQQVVRGDSAAYFCASSRSRDRVRTGPHTEAFFGQGTRLTVV.

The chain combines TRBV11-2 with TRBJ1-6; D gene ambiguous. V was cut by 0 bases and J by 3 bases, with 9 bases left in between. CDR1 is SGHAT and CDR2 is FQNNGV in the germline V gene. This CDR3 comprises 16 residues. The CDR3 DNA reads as TGTGCCAGCAGCTTAGATCTGGGCAGCTATAATTCACCCCTCCACTTT. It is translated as CASSLDLGSYNSPLHF.

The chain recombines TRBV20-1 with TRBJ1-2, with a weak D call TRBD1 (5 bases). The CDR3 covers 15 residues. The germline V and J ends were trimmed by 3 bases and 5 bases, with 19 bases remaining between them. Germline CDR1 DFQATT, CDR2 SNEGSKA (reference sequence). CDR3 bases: TGCAGTGCTAGTATGACCAGGGCCTATGGGTATGGCTACACCTTC. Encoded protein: CSASMTRAYGYGYTF.

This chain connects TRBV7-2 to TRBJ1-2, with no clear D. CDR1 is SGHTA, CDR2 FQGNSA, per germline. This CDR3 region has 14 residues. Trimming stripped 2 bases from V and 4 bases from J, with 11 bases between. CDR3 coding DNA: TGTGCCAGCAGCTTACGTAGGACTGGCTATGGCTACACCTTC. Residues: CASSLRRTGYGYTF.

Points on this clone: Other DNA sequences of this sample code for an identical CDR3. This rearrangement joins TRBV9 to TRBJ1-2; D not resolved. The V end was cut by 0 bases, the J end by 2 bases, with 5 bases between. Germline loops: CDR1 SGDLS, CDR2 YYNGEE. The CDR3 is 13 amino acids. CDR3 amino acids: CASSVDRNYGYTF. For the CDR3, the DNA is TGTGCCAGCAGCGTAGACCGGAACTATGGCTACACCTTC.

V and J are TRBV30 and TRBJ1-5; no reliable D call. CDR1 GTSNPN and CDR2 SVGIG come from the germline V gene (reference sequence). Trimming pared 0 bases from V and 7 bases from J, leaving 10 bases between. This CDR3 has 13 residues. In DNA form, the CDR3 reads TGTGCCTGGAGTGTACTAGGAGGACAGCCCCAGCATTTT. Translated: CAWSVLGGQPQHF.

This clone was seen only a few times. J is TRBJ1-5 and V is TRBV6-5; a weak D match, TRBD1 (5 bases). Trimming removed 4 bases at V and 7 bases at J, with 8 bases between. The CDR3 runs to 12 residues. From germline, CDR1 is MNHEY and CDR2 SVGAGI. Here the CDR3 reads CASSSRGQPQHF. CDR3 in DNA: TGTGCCAGCAGTTCTCGGGGGCAGCCCCAGCATTTT.

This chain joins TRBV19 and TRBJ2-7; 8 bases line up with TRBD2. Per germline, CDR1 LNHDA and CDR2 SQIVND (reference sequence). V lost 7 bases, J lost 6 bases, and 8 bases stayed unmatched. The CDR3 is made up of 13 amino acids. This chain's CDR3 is CASNPRGVSEQYF. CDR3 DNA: TGTGCCAGTAATCCGCGGGGGGTAAGCGAGCAGTACTTC.

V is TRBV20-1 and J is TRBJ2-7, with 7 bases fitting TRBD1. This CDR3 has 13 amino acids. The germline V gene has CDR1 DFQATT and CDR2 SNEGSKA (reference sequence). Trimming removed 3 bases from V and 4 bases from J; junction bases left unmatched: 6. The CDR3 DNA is TGCAGTGCTAGTGAGGGGGCGGCTTACGAGCAGTACTTC. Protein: CSASEGAAYEQYF.

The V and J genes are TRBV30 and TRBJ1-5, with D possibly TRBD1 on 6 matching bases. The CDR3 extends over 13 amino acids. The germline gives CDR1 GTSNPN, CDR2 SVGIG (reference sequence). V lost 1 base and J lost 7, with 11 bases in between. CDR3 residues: CAWSAIRGQPQHF. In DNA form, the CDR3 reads TGTGCCTGGAGTGCGATCAGGGGCCAGCCCCAGCATTTT.

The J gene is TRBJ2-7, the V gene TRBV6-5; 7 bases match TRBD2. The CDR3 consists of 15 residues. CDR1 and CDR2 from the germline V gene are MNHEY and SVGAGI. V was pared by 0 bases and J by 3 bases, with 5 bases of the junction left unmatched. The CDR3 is CASSYSSGWGYEQYF. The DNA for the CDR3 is TGTGCCAGCAGTTACTCTAGCGGGTGGGGCTACGAGCAGTACTTC.

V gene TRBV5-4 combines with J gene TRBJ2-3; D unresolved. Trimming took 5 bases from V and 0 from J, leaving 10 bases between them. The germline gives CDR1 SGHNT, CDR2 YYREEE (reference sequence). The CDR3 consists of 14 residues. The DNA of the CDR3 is TGTGCCAGCAGTTACGCACAGAGCACAGATACGCAGTATTTT. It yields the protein CASSYAQSTDTQYF.

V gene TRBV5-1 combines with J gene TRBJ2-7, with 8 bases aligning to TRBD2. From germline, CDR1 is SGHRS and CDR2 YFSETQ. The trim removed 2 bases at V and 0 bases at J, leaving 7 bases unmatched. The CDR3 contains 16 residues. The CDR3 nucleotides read TGCGCCAGCAGCTTCGCCAGCGGGGGTCCCTCCTACGAGCAGTACTTC. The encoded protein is CASSFASGGPSYEQYF.

CDR3 nucleotide sequence: TGCGCCAGCAGCCGGAGAACCGGGACAGGGGGCGTCAACGAGCAGTACTTC. It yields the protein CASSRRTGTGGVNEQYF. The V call is TRBV4-1, the J call TRBJ2-7; 12 bases match TRBD1. Germline V gene sequence: CDR1 MGHRA, CDR2 YSYEKL. V was clipped by 4 bases and J by 5 bases; unmatched bases: 12. This CDR3 spans 17 amino acids.